Here is one TCR beta chain with its context. Its antigen is currently unknown. Germline assignment: CDR1 KGHDR and CDR2 SFDVKD. The ends lost 4 bases at V and 0 bases at J; junction bases unmatched: 4. This CDR3 comprises 16 residues. The data are from a study of vaccination effects on CD4 cells after COVID-19. General study results and limits: Whether induced by infection or by vaccine, clones showed marked clonal contraction late after vaccination. Common cold coronavirus cross-reactivity was shown by only 1 of 255 vaccine-induced clones in healthy vaccinees.

This table comes from immunoSEQ multiplex PCR, and its TCRdb copy is limited to in-frame clones, with some not included. Among 66,000 or so clones listed, over 70% were seen once. A 10-day culture period preceded the isolation of CD4+ T cells. Each participant was administered two doses of either the BNT162b2 or the mRNA-1273 vaccine. No vaccinee had earlier SARS-CoV-2 infection, and nucleocapsid antibodies were negative. J is TRBJ2-1 and V is TRBV24-1; the match to TRBD2 covers 8 bases. Sequencing used CD4+ T cells from PBMCs cultured without peptide, obtained after COVID-19 vaccination. The receptor comes from a human donor who received a COVID-19 vaccine. Written as DNA, the CDR3 is TGTGCCACCAGTGAGGTTAGCGGGGTCTCCTACAATGAGCAGTTCTTC. It encodes CATSEVSGVSYNEQFF.